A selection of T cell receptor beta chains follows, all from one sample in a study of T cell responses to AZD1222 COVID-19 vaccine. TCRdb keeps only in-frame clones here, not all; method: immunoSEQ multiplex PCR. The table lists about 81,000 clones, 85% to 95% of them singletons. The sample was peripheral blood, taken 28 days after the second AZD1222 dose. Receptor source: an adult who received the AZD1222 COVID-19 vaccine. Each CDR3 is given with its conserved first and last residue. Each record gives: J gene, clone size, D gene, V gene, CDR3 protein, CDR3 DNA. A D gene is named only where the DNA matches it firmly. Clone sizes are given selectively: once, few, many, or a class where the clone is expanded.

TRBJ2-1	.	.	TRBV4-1	CASSLDRELDEQFF	TGCGCCAGCAGCCTCGACCGGGAACTGGATGAGCAGTTCTTC
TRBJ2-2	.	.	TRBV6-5	CATSQGNTGELFF	TGTGCCACCTCACAGGGTAACACCGGGGAGCTGTTTTTT
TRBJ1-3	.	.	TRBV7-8	CASSLAPGSSGNTIYF	TGTGCCAGCAGCTTAGCCCCTGGGAGCTCTGGAAACACCATATATTTT
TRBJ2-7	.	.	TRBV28	CASSAYDSQTLYEQYF	TGTGCCAGCAGTGCTTACGACAGTCAGACTCTCTACGAGCAGTACTTC
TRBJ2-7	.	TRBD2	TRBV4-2	CASSQAAGGSHEQYF	TGTGCCAGCAGCCAAGCTGCGGGAGGGAGTCACGAGCAGTACTTC
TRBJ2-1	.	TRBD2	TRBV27	CASSFGSGRLASYNEQFF	TGTGCCAGCAGTTTTGGGAGCGGGAGGCTTGCCTCCTACAATGAGCAGTTCTTC
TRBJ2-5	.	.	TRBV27	CASRRVRAETQYF	TGTGCCAGCCGTCGGGTCAGGGCCGAGACCCAGTACTTC
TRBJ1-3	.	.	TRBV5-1	CASSLTGTGNTIYF	TGCGCCAGCAGCTTAACAGGAACTGGAAACACCATATATTTT
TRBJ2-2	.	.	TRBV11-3	CASSRAGDNTGELFF	TGTGCCAGCAGTCGGGCAGGGGACAACACCGGGGAGCTGTTTTTT
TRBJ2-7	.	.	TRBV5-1	CASSLDSTSSSEQYF	TGCGCCAGCAGCTTGGACTCGACTAGTAGTAGCGAGCAGTACTTC
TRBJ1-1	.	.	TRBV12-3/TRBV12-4	CASNRLINTEAFF	TGTGCCAGCAACAGACTCATTAACACTGAAGCTTTCTTT
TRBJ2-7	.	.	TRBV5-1	CASSLSVSSYEQYF	TGCGCCAGCAGCTTGTCAGTAAGCTCCTACGAGCAGTACTTC
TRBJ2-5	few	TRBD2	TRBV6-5	CASSSLTSGRGETQYF	TGTGCCAGCAGTTCCTTGACTAGCGGGAGAGGGGAGACCCAGTACTTC
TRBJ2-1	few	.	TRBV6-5	CASGRGTGNEQFF	TGTGCCAGCGGCAGGGGTACTGGCAATGAGCAGTTCTTC
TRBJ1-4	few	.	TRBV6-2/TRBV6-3	CASSHGTVGATNEKLFF	TGTGCCAGCAGTCACGGGACGGTTGGTGCAACTAATGAAAAACTGTTTTTT